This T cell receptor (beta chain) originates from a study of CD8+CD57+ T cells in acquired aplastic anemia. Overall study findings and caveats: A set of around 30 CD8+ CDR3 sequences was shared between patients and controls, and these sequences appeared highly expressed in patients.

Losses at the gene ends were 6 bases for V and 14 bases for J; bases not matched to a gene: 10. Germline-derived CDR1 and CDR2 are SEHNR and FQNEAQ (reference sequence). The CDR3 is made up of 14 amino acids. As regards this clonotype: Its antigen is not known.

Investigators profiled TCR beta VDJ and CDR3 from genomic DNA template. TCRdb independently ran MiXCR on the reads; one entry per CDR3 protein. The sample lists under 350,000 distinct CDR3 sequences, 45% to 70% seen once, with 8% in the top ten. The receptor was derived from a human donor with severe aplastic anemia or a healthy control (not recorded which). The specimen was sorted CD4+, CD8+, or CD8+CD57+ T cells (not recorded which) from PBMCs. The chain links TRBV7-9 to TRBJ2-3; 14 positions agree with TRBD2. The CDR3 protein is CASRRTSGGNPLYF. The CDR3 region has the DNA TGTGCCAGCAGGCGGACTAGCGGGGGGAACCCTTTGTATTTT.